This entry is about one T cell receptor beta chain. Its antigen is unknown. This sample is part of a study of T cells in lung cancer brain metastases. Deletions cut 10 bases from V and 5 bases from J, with 15 bases between. Per the germline V gene, CDR1 is MNHEY and CDR2 is SVGAGI. This CDR3 has 13 residues. General study results and limits: Unique productive clones were significantly fewer in brain metastases: median roughly 1,500 versus 4,600. Most clones were lesion-specific, with limited overlap between paired lesions (Morisita around 0.24).

Each sample used about 2.24–4.92 ug genomic DNA, matched between paired samples. This table comes from immunoSEQ multiplex PCR, and its TCRdb copy is limited to in-frame clones, with some not included. The sample includes 4,900 or so clones, over 80% of them seen just once. Sequencing was carried out using tumor tissue from the primary lung tumor. This TCR derives from a woman between 45 and 65 years old with non-small cell lung cancer. This chain joins TRBV6-5 and TRBJ2-1, with D perhaps TRBD2 (5 bases). CDR3 in DNA: TGTGCCACGCAGTCGCCCGGGAACAATGAGCAGTTCTTC. Its protein is CATQSPGNNEQFF.